This T cell receptor (beta chain) emerged from a study of beta chain features in type 1 diabetes. Overall study: Healthy donors, compared against patients, showed similar age, gender and cell yields.

V was clipped by 2 bases and J by 7 bases; unmatched bases: 12. The germline CDR1 and CDR2 sequences are SGHTA and FQGNSA. This CDR3 is built from 16 residues. Reverse transcribing all isolated RNA meant expressed TCRB transcripts were sequenced. Sequenced by immunoSEQ multiplex PCR; TCRdb stores in-frame clones only, minus some. This sample has about 68,000 clones, with about 50% found just once. The study, taken as a whole, reports: The study left unresolved whether HLA type influences TCRB rearrangement. Patients with Type 1 diabetes showed moderately but significantly shorter TCRB CDR3s in all four CD4+ subsets. The naive, central memory and Treg TCRB repertoires of patients appeared to be more similar to one another than those of healthy donors.

In regard to this clone: The target antigen is unknown.

The V and J genes are TRBV7-2 and TRBJ2-7; 9 bases map to TRBD2. The sequence was obtained from a man between 25 and 39 years old with type 1 diabetes. The sample was central memory CD4+ T cells from blood. The CDR3 protein is CASSLKREASWVEQYF. CDR3 coding DNA: TGTGCCAGCAGCTTAAAGCGGGAGGCCTCGTGGGTGGAGCAGTACTTC.